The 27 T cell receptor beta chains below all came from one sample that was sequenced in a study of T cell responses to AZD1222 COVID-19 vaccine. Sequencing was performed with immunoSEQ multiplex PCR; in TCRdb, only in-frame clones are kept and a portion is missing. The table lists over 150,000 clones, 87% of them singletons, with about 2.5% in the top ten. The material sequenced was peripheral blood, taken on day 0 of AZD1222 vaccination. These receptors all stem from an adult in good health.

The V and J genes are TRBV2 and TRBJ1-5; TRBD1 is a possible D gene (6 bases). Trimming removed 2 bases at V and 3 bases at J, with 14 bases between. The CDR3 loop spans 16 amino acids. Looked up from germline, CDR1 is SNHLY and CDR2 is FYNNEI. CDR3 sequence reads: CASSERPGQTNQPQHF. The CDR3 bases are TGTGCCAGCAGTGAAAGACCGGGACAAACCAATCAGCCCCAGCATTTT.

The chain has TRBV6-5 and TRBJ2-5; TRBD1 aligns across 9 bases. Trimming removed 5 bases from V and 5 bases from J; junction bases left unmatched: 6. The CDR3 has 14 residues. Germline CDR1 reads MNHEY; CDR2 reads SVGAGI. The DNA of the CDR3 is TGTGCCAGCAGTCTTAACAGGGGGCAGGAGACCCAGTACTTC. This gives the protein CASSLNRGQETQYF.

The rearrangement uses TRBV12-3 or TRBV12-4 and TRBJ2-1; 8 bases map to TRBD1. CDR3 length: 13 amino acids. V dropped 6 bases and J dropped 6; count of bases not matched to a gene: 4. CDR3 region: CASRSTGGNEQFF. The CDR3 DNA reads TGTGCCAGCAGATCCACAGGGGGCAATGAGCAGTTCTTC.

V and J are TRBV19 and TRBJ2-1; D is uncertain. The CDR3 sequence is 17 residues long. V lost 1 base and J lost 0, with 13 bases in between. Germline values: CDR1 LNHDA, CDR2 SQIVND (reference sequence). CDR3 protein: CASSIGRLKSSYNEQFF. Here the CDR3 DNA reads TGTGCCAGTAGTATAGGGCGCCTCAAAAGCTCCTACAATGAGCAGTTCTTC. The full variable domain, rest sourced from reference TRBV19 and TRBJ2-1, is DGGITQSPKYLFRKEGQNVTLSCEQNLNHDAMYWYRQDPGQGLRLIYYSQIVNDFQKGDIAEGYSVSREKKESFPLTVTSAQKNPTAFYLCASSIGRLKSSYNEQFFGPGTRLTVL.

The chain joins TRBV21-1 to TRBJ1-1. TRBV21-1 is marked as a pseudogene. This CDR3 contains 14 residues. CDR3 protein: CASSNEGMNTEAFF. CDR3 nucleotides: TGTGCCAGCAGTAATGAGGGGATGAACACTGAAGCTTTCTTT.

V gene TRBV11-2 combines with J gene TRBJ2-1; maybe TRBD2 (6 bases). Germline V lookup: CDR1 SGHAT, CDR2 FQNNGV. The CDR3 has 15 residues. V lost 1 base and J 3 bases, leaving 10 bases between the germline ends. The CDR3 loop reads CASSLASGFYNEQFF. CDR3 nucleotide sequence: TGTGCCAGCAGCTTAGCAAGCGGGTTCTACAATGAGCAGTTCTTC.

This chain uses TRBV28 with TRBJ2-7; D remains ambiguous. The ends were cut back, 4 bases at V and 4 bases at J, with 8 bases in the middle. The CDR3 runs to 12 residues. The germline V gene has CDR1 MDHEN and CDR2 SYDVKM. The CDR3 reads CASSWGYYEQYF. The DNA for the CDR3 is TGTGCCAGCAGTTGGGGTTATTACGAGCAGTACTTC. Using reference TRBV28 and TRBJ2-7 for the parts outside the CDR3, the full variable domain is DVKVTQSSRYLVKRTGEKVFLECVQDMDHENMFWYRQDPGLGLRLIYFSYDVKMKEKGDIPEGYSVSREKKERFSLILESASTNQTSMYLCASSWGYYEQYFGPGTRLTVT.

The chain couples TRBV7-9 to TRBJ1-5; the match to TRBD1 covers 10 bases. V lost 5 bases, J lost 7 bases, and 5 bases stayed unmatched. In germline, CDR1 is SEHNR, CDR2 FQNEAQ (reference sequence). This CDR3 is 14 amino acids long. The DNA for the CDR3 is TGTGCCAGCAGCCCAGACAGGGGGCAACAGCCCCAGCATTTT. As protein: CASSPDRGQQPQHF. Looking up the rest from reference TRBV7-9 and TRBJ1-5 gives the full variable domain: DTGVSQNPRHKITKRGQNVTFRCDPISEHNRLYWYRQTLGQGPEFLTYFQNEAQLEKSRLLSDRFSAERPKGSFSTLEIQRTEQGDSAMYLCASSPDRGQQPQHFGDGTRLSIL.

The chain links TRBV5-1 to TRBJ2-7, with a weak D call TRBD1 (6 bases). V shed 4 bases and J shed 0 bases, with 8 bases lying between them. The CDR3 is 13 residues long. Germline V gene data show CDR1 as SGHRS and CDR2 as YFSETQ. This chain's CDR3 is CASSGDISYEQYF. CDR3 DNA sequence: TGCGCCAGCAGCGGGGACATCTCCTACGAGCAGTACTTC. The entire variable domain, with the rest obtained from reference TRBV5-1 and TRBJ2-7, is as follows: KAGVTQTPRYLIKTRGQQVTLSCSPISGHRSVSWYQQTPGQGLQFLFEYFSETQRNKGNFPGRFSGRQFSNSRSEMNVSTLELGDSALYLCASSGDISYEQYFGPGTRLTVT.

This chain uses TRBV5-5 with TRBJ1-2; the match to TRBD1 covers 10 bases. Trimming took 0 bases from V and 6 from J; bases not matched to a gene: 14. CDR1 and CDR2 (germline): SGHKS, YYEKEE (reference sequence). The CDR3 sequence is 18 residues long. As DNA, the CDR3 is TGTGCCAGCAGCTTGGCCGGGACAGGGGTTTTGGATGACGATGGCTACACCTTC. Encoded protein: CASSLAGTGVLDDDGYTF.

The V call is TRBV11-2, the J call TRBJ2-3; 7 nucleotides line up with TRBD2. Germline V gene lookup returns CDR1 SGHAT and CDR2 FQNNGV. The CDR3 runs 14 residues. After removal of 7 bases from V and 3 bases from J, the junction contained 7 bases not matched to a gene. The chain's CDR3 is CASTWGGETDTQYF. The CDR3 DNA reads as TGTGCCAGCACCTGGGGGGGGGAAACAGATACGCAGTATTTT.

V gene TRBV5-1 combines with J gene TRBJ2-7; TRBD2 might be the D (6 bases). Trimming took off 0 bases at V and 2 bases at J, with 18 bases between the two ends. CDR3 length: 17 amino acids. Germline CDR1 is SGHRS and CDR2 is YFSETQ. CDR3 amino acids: CASSLGRVGEAPYEQYF. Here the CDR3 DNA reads TGCGCCAGCAGCTTGGGCAGGGTGGGGGAGGCCCCCTACGAGCAGTACTTC.

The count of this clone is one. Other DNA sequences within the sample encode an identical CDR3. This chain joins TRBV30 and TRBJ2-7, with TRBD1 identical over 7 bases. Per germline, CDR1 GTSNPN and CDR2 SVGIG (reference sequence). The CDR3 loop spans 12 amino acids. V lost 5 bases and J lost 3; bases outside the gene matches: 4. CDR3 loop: CAWSRQGYEQYF. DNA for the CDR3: TGTGCCTGGTCGCGACAGGGCTACGAGCAGTACTTC. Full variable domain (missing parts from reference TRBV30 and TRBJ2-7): SQTIHQWPATLVQPVGSPLSLECTVEGTSNPNLYWYRQAAGRGLQLLFYSVGIGQISSEVPQNLSASRPQDRQFILSSKKLLLSDSGFYLCAWSRQGYEQYFGPGTRLTVT.

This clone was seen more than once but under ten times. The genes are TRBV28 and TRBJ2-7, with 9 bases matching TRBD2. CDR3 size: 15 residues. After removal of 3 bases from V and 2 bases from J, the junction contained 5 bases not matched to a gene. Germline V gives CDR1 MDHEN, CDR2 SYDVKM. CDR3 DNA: TGTGCCAGCAGTTTGGGTAGCGGGAGCCCCTACGAGCAGTACTTC. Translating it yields CASSLGSGSPYEQYF. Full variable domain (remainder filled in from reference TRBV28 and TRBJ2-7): DVKVTQSSRYLVKRTGEKVFLECVQDMDHENMFWYRQDPGLGLRLIYFSYDVKMKEKGDIPEGYSVSREKKERFSLILESASTNQTSMYLCASSLGSGSPYEQYFGPGTRLTVT.

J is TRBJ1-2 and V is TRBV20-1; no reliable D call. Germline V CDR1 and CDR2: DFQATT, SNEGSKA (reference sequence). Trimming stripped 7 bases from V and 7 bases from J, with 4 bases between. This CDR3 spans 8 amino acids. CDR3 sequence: CSVGGYTF. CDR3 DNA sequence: TGCAGTGTGGGTGGCTACACCTTC.

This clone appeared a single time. CDR3 bases: TGTGCCAGCAGTTTAAGGGACAGGATAAAGCAGTACTTC. Its translation is CASSLRDRIKQYF. The rearrangement uses TRBV28 and TRBJ2-7, with TRBD1 matching over 8 bases. Germline V gene sequence: CDR1 MDHEN, CDR2 SYDVKM. The CDR3 runs to 13 residues. The junction had 5 bases not matched to a gene; V was cut back by 2 bases and J by 8 bases. Supplemented by reference TRBV28 and TRBJ2-7, the full variable domain reads DVKVTQSSRYLVKRTGEKVFLECVQDMDHENMFWYRQDPGLGLRLIYFSYDVKMKEKGDIPEGYSVSREKKERFSLILESASTNQTSMYLCASSLRDRIKQYFGPGTRLTVT.

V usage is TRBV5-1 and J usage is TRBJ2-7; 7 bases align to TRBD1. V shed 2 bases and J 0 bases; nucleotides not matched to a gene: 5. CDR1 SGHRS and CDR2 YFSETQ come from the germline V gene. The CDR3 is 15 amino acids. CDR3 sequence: CASSFGTESSYEQYF. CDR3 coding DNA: TGCGCCAGCAGCTTCGGGACAGAGAGCTCCTACGAGCAGTACTTC. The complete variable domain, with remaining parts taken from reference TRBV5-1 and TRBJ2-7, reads KAGVTQTPRYLIKTRGQQVTLSCSPISGHRSVSWYQQTPGQGLQFLFEYFSETQRNKGNFPGRFSGRQFSNSRSEMNVSTLELGDSALYLCASSFGTESSYEQYFGPGTRLTVT.

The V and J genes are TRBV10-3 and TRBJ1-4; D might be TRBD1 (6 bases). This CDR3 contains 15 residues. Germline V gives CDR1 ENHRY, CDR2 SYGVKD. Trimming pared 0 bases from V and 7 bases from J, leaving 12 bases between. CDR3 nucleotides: TGTGCCATCAGTGAGTCCGACAGGATGGGTGAAAAACTGTTTTTT. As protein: CAISESDRMGEKLFF.

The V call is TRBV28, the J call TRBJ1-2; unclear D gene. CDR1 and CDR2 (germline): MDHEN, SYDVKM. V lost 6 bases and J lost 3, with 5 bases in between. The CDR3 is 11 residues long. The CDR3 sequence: CASRSHYGYTF. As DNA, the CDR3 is TGTGCCAGCAGGTCGCACTATGGCTACACCTTC.

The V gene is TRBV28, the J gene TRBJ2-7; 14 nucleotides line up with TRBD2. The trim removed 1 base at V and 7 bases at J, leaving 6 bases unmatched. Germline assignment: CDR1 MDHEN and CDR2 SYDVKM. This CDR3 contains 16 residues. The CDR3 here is CASSLSGTSGSREQYF. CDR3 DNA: TGTGCCAGCAGTTTATCCGGGACTAGCGGGAGTCGGGAGCAGTACTTC.

The CDR3 loop is CASSYWNTGELFF. The CDR3 region has the DNA TGTGCCAGCAGTTACTGGAACACCGGGGAGCTGTTTTTT. V and J are TRBV12-3 or TRBV12-4 and TRBJ2-2, with no clear D. The CDR3 sequence is 13 residues long. V was pared by 4 bases and J by 1 base, with 4 bases between.

DNA for the CDR3: TGTGCCAGCAGCTTGGGCGATTCCACAGATACGCAGTATTTT. It encodes CASSLGDSTDTQYF. The genes are TRBV7-2 and TRBJ2-3, with D unresolved. Trimming left V 3 bases short and J 2 bases short, with 9 bases between. This CDR3 is 14 amino acids long. In germline, CDR1 is SGHTA, CDR2 FQGNSA.

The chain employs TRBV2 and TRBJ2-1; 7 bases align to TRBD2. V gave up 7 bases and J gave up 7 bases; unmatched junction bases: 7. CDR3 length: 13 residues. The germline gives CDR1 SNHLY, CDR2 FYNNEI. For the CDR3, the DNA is TGTGCCAGCAAGGCTTCGGGGGGAAATGAGCAGTTCTTC. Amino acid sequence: CASKASGGNEQFF. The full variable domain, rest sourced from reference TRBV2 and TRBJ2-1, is EPEVTQTPSHQVTQMGQEVILRCVPISNHLYFYWYRQILGQKVEFLVSFYNNEISEKSEIFDDQFSVERPDGSNFTLKIRSTKLEDSAMYFCASKASGGNEQFFGPGTRLTVL.

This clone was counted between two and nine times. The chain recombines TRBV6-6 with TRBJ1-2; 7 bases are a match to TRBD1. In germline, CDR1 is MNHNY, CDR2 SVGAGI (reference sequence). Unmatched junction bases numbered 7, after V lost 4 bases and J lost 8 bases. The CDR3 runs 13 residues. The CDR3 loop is CASSSQGLGGYTF. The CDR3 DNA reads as TGTGCCAGCAGTTCACAGGGGCTAGGGGGCTACACCTTC.

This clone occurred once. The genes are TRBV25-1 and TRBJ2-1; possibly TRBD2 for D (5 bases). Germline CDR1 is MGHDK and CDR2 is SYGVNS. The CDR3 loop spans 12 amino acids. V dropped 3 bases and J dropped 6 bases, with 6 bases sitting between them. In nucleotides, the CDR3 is TGTGCCAGCAGTGACGGACTCAATGAGCAGTTCTTC. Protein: CASSDGLNEQFF.

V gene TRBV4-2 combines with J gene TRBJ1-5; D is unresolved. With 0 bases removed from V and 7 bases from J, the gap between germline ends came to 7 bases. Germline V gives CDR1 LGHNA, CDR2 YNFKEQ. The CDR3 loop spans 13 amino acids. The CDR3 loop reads CASSQDTRQPQHF. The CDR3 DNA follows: TGTGCCAGCAGCCAAGATACGAGGCAGCCCCAGCATTTT.

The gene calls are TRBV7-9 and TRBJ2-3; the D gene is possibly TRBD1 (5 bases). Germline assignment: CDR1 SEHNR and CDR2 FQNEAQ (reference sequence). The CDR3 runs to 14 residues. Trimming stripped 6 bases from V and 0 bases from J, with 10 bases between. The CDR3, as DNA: TGTGCCAGCAGTCCAGGGTTTAGCACAGATACGCAGTATTTT. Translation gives CASSPGFSTDTQYF.